The 7 T cell receptor beta chains in this list originate from one sample, sequenced in a study of cytomegalovirus exposure and HLA in healthy donors (dated by TCRdb to 2017 to 2019). The library relied on the immunoSEQ multiplex PCR assay. The multiplex PCR relied on a mix of 60 forward primers for TCR Vbeta segments and 13 reverse primers for TCR Jbeta segments. Imported from immuneACCESS, the table was reduced by TCRdb to in-frame sequences with V and J called. These copies leave out some clones; in studies compared against another copy, an unresolved V gene accounts for under half, and the cause of the remainder is not known. The sample data list some 150,000 clones, and around 73% of these were observed just once. The ten largest make up around 1.5% of the sample. The sequenced sample was PBMCs. These receptors were taken from a female donor in good health and CMV-seronegative.

The rearrangement joins TRBV5-8 to TRBJ1-3; D perhaps matches TRBD1 (5 bases). V shed 4 bases and J shed 0 bases, with 14 bases lying between them. This CDR3 comprises 16 residues. Germline lookup yields CDR1 SGHTS and CDR2 YDEGEE. This chain's CDR3 is CASSPPGEHSGNTIYF. In DNA form, the CDR3 reads TGTGCCAGCAGCCCCCCGGGGGAGCACTCTGGAAACACCATATATTTT.

This chain uses TRBV9 with TRBJ2-1, with 11 bases fitting TRBD2. The CDR3 spans 14 residues. V trimming: 0 bases; J trimming: 7 bases; junction bases outside the gene matches: 0. CDR1 and CDR2 from the germline V gene are SGDLS and YYNGEE. CDR3 sequence (DNA): TGTGCCAGCAGCGTAGCTAGCGGGGGGAATGAGCAGTTCTTC. This gives the protein CASSVASGGNEQFF.

This clone was seen only a few times. CDR3 in DNA: TGTGCCTGGAGTCAGATGACAGGATATGGCTACACCTTC. Amino acids: CAWSQMTGYGYTF. This chain uses TRBV30 with TRBJ1-2, with a weak D call TRBD1 (6 bases). The germline gives CDR1 GTSNPN, CDR2 SVGIG (reference sequence). The germline V and J ends were trimmed by 2 bases and 5 bases, with 12 bases remaining between them. The CDR3 extends over 13 amino acids.

As concerns this clone: The germline gene is not matched at one end of the junction; a read error may be the cause. The genes are TRBV7-9 and TRBJ2-3; D possibly corresponds to TRBD2 (6 bases). The CDR3 totals 16 residues. Germline V gene lookup returns CDR1 SEHNR and CDR2 FQNEAQ (reference sequence). The CDR3 DNA follows: TGTTCCAGCAGCTTACTAGGGGCGGGAAACACAGATACGCAGTATTTT. This encodes CSSSLLGAGNTDTQYF.

The chain joins TRBV27 to TRBJ2-7; D might be TRBD1 (7 bases). The J call is in doubt because the DNA end fits TRBJ2-5 better. The CDR3 runs 18 residues. Germline CDR1 MNHEY, CDR2 SMNVEV (reference sequence). This CDR3 is CASSTRTGGTGLRETQYF. Written as DNA, the CDR3 is TGTGCCAGCAGTACTAGGACAGGCGGGACGGGTCTGCGAGAGACCCAGTACTTC.

This chain joins TRBV7-3 and TRBJ2-7; D is perhaps TRBD2 (6 bases). From germline, CDR1 is SGHTA and CDR2 FQGTGA. V was pared by 5 bases and J by 6 bases, with 14 bases between. The CDR3 totals 13 residues. CDR3 sequence (DNA): TGTGCCAGCAGCCCCCTGGGAGGCCCCGAGCAGTACTTC. This encodes CASSPLGGPEQYF.

The chain joins TRBV2 to TRBJ2-1; TRBD1 agrees at 7 bases. Trimming took 3 bases from V and 3 from J; bases not matched to a gene: 5. CDR3 length: 15 residues. Germline V gene lookup returns CDR1 SNHLY and CDR2 FYNNEI. The CDR3 protein is CASSDEGASYNEQFF. CDR3 in DNA: TGTGCCAGCAGTGACGAGGGGGCCAGCTACAATGAGCAGTTCTTC. Full variable domain (outside the CDR3, taken from reference TRBV2 and TRBJ2-1): EPEVTQTPSHQVTQMGQEVILRCVPISNHLYFYWYRQILGQKVEFLVSFYNNEISEKSEIFDDQFSVERPDGSNFTLKIRSTKLEDSAMYFCASSDEGASYNEQFFGPGTRLTVL.